This T cell receptor (beta chain) was captured by sequencing in a study of T-cell memory formation after mild COVID-19. In germline, CDR1 is SNHLY, CDR2 FYNNEI. J gave up 7 bases and V 7 bases, and 13 bases lay outside the gene matches. The CDR3 covers 16 residues. General study points: Largely, contracting CD4+ clones fell within CM and EM, and contracting CD8+ clones within EMRA.

In the case of this clonotype: Its matching antigen is unknown.

Barcoded TCR alpha and TCR beta cDNA libraries with UMIs came from 5'RACE using constant-segment primers. TCRdb fed the 5' RACE reads into MiXCR, producing one record per CDR3 protein. Here the sample spans around 160,000 distinct CDR3 sequences, around a tenth being singletons. The rearrangement links TRBV2 to TRBJ2-2, with 9 bases identical to TRBD1. What was sequenced was PBMCs or a T cell subset sorted from them (not recorded which). The clonotype comes from a man aged 18 to 29 who had mild COVID-19 (a few samples of this study predate the infection). Cell type and time point are not known. The CDR3 reads CASTRAGTGRNGELFF. The CDR3 DNA sequence: TGTGCCAGCACCAGAGCTGGGACAGGGCGAAACGGGGAGCTGTTTTTT.